Listed below are T cell receptor beta chains from one sample, sequenced in a study of shared clonotypes between healthy human individuals. Assay: immunoSEQ multiplex PCR; the TCRdb copy retains only in-frame clones and omits some. The data hold approximately 650,000 clones, with 95% to 96% observed a single time. The sample comprised naive CD8+ T cells sorted from blood. The origin of the receptors is a woman aged 25-40 years in good health. Both conserved end residues are part of each CDR3. Fields, in order: D gene, V gene, J gene, CDR3 protein. A D gene is named only where the DNA matches it firmly.

>TRBD2|TRBV9|TRBJ2-1
CASSAGTSDRNEQFF
>TRBD1|TRBV7-9|TRBJ2-1
CASSSGTGEGEQFF
>NA|TRBV7-9|TRBJ1-1
CASSLDRANTEAFF
>NA|TRBV27|TRBJ1-5
CASSLTGQPQHF
>NA|TRBV30|TRBJ2-1
CAWSVPSERGLNEQFF
>TRBD2|TRBV27|TRBJ2-7
CASGLAASYEQYF
>TRBD2|TRBV28|TRBJ2-1
CASQGGGFYNEQFF
>TRBD2|TRBV27|TRBJ2-3
CASSPLGGTDTQYF
>NA|TRBV6-1|TRBJ2-7
CASSDVDRKSTYEQYF
>NA|TRBV7-2|TRBJ1-5
CASSYGGQPQHF
>NA|TRBV5-6|TRBJ1-5
CASSQGQLNQPQHF
>NA|TRBV5-1|TRBJ2-7
CASSPGDSYEQYF
>TRBD1|TRBV30|TRBJ2-7
CAWNTGTGVYEQYF
>TRBD1|TRBV10-2|TRBJ1-4
CASILRTGETATNEKLFF
>NA|TRBV7-9|TRBJ2-1
CASSLGGPGNEQFF
>NA|TRBV10-1|TRBJ2-2
CASSEAYGIHTGELFF
>TRBD2|TRBV9|TRBJ2-7
CASSLTSGKGNEQYF
>TRBD2|TRBV6-1|TRBJ2-4
CASSGLSGRPLNIQYF
>NA|TRBV6-5|TRBJ2-2
CASSYVVGTGELFF
>TRBD2|TRBV5-1|TRBJ2-1
CASSLVGGLAGGPGYNEQFF
>TRBD1|TRBV5-1|TRBJ2-5
CASQVGTDLQETQYF
>NA|TRBV6-5|TRBJ2-7
CASSYSIGYEQYF
>TRBD2|TRBV9|TRBJ2-1
CASSVATSGGYNEQFF
>TRBD1|TRBV27|TRBJ1-1
CASRGERDREANTEAFF
>TRBD2|TRBV19|TRBJ2-7
CATSTSMFYEQYF
>TRBD2|TRBV4-1|TRBJ2-1
CASSRRGAGEPSYNEQFF
>TRBD1|TRBV29-1|TRBJ2-7
CSVVSDRGYEQYF
>NA|TRBV11-2|TRBJ2-1
CASSLGGYNEQFF
>NA|TRBV5-4|NA
CASSLEQSSYEQYF
>NA|TRBV4-1|TRBJ2-5
CASSQERVRETQYF
>NA|TRBV7-9|TRBJ2-7
CASSTPGEQYF
>NA|TRBV5-6|TRBJ2-7
CASSIGGEQYF
>NA|TRBV15|TRBJ2-1
CATSRGTNEQFF
>TRBD2|TRBV9|TRBJ2-7
CASSPSSGTRPYEQYF
>TRBD2|TRBV6-1|TRBJ2-1
CASSEREGYNEQFF
>TRBD2|TRBV27|TRBJ2-1
CASHPTSGISGEQFF
>TRBD1|TRBV7-8|TRBJ1-1
CASSWDRGNTEAFF